The entry that follows covers one TCR beta chain sequence. Antigen unknown. This sample stems from a study of Ad26.COV2.S vaccination and SARS-CoV-2 variants. Study-wide background: Once or twice, 56 days apart, Ad26.COV2.S was delivered intramuscularly.

Noted treatment: 15 to 20 received Ad26.COV2.S at low or high dose, single or two shots; roughly 5 received placebo; per-sample allocation not given. On day 63 after the first injection, vaccine and placebo recipients gave samples. Expressing Wuhan-strain SARS-CoV-2 spike, an Ad26 vector served as the vaccine. Study-wide results and limits: Researchers cautioned that TCR breadth and depth analyses may have underestimated total T cell responses.

Libraries were prepared by immunoSEQ multiplex PCR; TCRdb keeps only in-frame clonotypes and omits some of them. Of 360,000 or so clones in the sample, 75% to 90% were seen once. This CDR3 comprises 12 residues. The V segment lost 5 bases and the J segment 3 bases; nucleotides outside the gene matches: 3. The V gene's germline CDR1 is GTSNPN and CDR2 SVGIG (reference sequence). The chain uses TRBV30 and TRBJ2-5; 7 nucleotides align to TRBD2. The clonotype was recovered from a person between 18 and 59 years old who received the Ad26.COV2.S COVID-19 vaccine or a placebo. This specimen was peripheral blood, taken in a trial of Ad26.COV2.S vaccine versus placebo. For the CDR3, the DNA is TGTGCCTGGGATCGGGGGGAAGAGACCCAGTACTTC. Its protein is CAWDRGEETQYF. The full variable domain, with the rest looked up from reference TRBV30 and TRBJ2-5, is SQTIHQWPATLVQPVGSPLSLECTVEGTSNPNLYWYRQAAGRGLQLLFYSVGIGQISSEVPQNLSASRPQDRQFILSSKKLLLSDSGFYLCAWDRGEETQYFGPGTRLLVL.